Below are 17 T cell receptor beta chains sequenced from a single sample in a study of blood T cell repertoires in COVID-19 (TCRdb year 2020). The library was obtained by the immunoSEQ multiplex PCR assay. The immuneACCESS repertoire file appears here via TCRdb, limited to in-frame rearrangements. These files lack a portion of the clones; in checked studies, under half of the deficit traces to unresolved V genes, and the cause of the others is not known. This sample holds 150,000 to 200,000 clones; 89% were observed only once. The ten largest clones represent more than 0.75% of the sample. Sequencing used PBMCs or T cells enriched from blood (not recorded which). Receptors were obtained from a woman aged 18-29 years who had recovered from COVID-19.

This clone was counted once. The chain uses TRBV28 and TRBJ2-1; the D gene is possibly TRBD2 (6 bases). CDR1 is MDHEN and CDR2 is SYDVKM in the germline V gene. The CDR3 is made up of 15 amino acids. Trimming left V 5 bases short and J 5 bases short, with 16 bases between. CDR3 nucleotides: TGTGCCAGCAGTGGTGGGAGCGGGCTCCACAATGAGCAGTTCTTC. Translation gives CASSGGSGLHNEQFF.

The CDR3 coding sequence is TGTGCCAGCTCACTGCGGACTAGCGGAGACTCCTACGAGCAGTACTTC. Translation gives CASSLRTSGDSYEQYF. The genes are TRBV18 and TRBJ2-7; 10 bases align to TRBD2. Germline V gives CDR1 KGHSH, CDR2 LQKENI. Unmatched junction bases numbered 6, after V lost 4 bases and J lost 0 bases. The CDR3 is made up of 16 amino acids.

V usage is TRBV5-1 and J usage is TRBJ2-1; TRBD1 agrees at 8 bases. CDR1 is SGHRS and CDR2 is YFSETQ in the germline V gene. After removal of 0 bases from V and 3 bases from J, the junction contained 2 bases not matched to a gene. The CDR3 has 15 residues. The CDR3 region is CASSLVGQGYNEQFF. CDR3 bases: TGCGCCAGCAGCTTGGTTGGACAGGGCTACAATGAGCAGTTCTTC.

The chain is built from TRBV10-1 and TRBJ1-3; unclear D gene. The CDR3 spans 13 residues. V lost 4 bases, J lost 5 bases, and 9 bases lay in between. Germline V gene sequence: CDR1 WNHNN, CDR2 SYGVQD (reference sequence). The CDR3: CASSVYRRNTIYF. The DNA of the CDR3 is TGCGCCAGCAGTGTCTATCGCCGAAACACCATATATTTT.

The V gene is TRBV13, the J gene TRBJ2-7; tentatively, D is TRBD2 (5 bases). Germline loops: CDR1 PRHDT, CDR2 FYEKMQ (reference sequence). CDR3 length: 15 residues. Trimming removed 1 base from V and 0 bases from J, with 10 bases in between. CDR3 sequence reads: CASSLVVASSYEQYF. The CDR3 DNA follows: TGTGCCAGCAGCTTAGTGGTAGCGAGCTCCTACGAGCAGTACTTC. Using reference TRBV13 and TRBJ2-7 for the parts outside the CDR3, the full variable domain is AAGVIQSPRHLIKEKRETATLKCYPIPRHDTVYWYQQGPGQDPQFLISFYEKMQSDKGSIPDRFSAQQFSDYHSELNMSSLELGDSALYFCASSLVVASSYEQYFGPGTRLTVT.

V gene TRBV6-6 combines with J gene TRBJ1-6; 7 bases align to TRBD1. Germline V gene lookup returns CDR1 MNHNY and CDR2 SVGAGI (reference sequence). The J segment lost 7 bases and the V segment lost 2 bases, leaving 8 bases of the junction unmatched. The CDR3 consists of 16 residues. CDR3 nucleotides: TGTGCCAGCAGTTACGGAGGGGGACAGACCAATTCACCCCTCCACTTT. This codes for CASSYGGGQTNSPLHF.

The V call is TRBV9, the J call TRBJ2-1, with TRBD2 identical over 9 bases. From germline, CDR1 is SGDLS and CDR2 YYNGEE. V gave up 2 bases and J gave up 6 bases; unmatched junction bases: 6. The CDR3 length is 15 residues. Written as DNA, the CDR3 is TGTGCCAGCAGCGTCGGCGGGAGGGCCCTCAATGAGCAGTTCTTC. It is translated as CASSVGGRALNEQFF.

The V call is TRBV12-3 or TRBV12-4, the J call TRBJ1-1; D gene uncertain. The CDR3 loop spans 11 amino acids. Trimming left V 2 bases short and J 7 bases short, with 5 bases between. In nucleotides, the CDR3 is TGTGCCAGCAGTTTAAGCCTTGAAGCTTTCTTT. It specifies CASSLSLEAFF.

The chain links TRBV7-8 to TRBJ2-7; the D gene is possibly TRBD2 (6 bases). The CDR3 contains 12 residues. Trimming stripped 5 bases from V and 6 bases from J, with 11 bases between. Germline V gene lookup returns CDR1 SGHVS and CDR2 FQNEAQ. CDR3 sequence reads: CASSLSGGEQYF. Here the CDR3 DNA reads TGTGCCAGCAGCCTTAGCGGTGGCGAGCAGTACTTC.

The rearrangement links TRBV2 to TRBJ2-3; D ambiguous. Germline values: CDR1 SNHLY, CDR2 FYNNEI. V was shortened by 9 bases and J by 10 bases, with 14 bases between the two germline ends. The CDR3 has 11 amino acids. The CDR3 DNA is TGTGCCAGTGTCGAGATGTATGCGCAGTATTTT. Residues: CASVEMYAQYF.

Here the CDR3 reads CSASVAPRDTQYF. The CDR3 nucleotides read TGCAGTGCTAGTGTTGCTCCTCGGGATACGCAGTATTTT. The J gene is TRBJ2-3, the V gene TRBV20-1; D not resolved. CDR3 length: 13 amino acids. V was clipped by 3 bases and J by 6 bases, with 13 bases between them. Germline V CDR1 and CDR2: DFQATT, SNEGSKA (reference sequence).

J is TRBJ2-6 and V is TRBV24-1, with TRBD1 as a possible D gene (6 bases). CDR1 is KGHDR and CDR2 is SFDVKD in the germline V gene. Trimming stripped 4 bases from V and 1 base from J, with 10 bases between. The CDR3 consists of 16 residues. The CDR3 sequence: CATSDITGSGANVLTF. CDR3 bases: TGTGCCACCAGTGACATTACAGGGTCTGGGGCCAACGTCCTGACTTTC.

V usage is TRBV30 and J usage is TRBJ1-5, with D tentatively TRBD1 (6 bases). The germline CDR1 and CDR2 sequences are GTSNPN and SVGIG (reference sequence). CDR3 length: 13 residues. V dropped 3 bases and J dropped 2 bases, with 8 bases sitting between them. The CDR3 DNA follows: TGTGCCTGGAGCCCAGGGGGCAATCAGCCCCAGCATTTT. Translating gives CAWSPGGNQPQHF.

The chain uses TRBV28 and TRBJ1-6, with 10 bases aligning to TRBD1. The CDR3 covers 16 residues. Germline V lookup: CDR1 MDHEN, CDR2 SYDVKM. The junction had 12 bases not matched to a gene; V was cut back by 7 bases and J by 9 bases. The CDR3, as DNA: TGTGCCAGCACTCCCGCGGCCGGGACAGGGGTTTCACCCCTCCACTTT. It specifies CASTPAAGTGVSPLHF. Full variable domain (rest looked up from reference TRBV28 and TRBJ1-6): DVKVTQSSRYLVKRTGEKVFLECVQDMDHENMFWYRQDPGLGLRLIYFSYDVKMKEKGDIPEGYSVSREKKERFSLILESASTNQTSMYLCASTPAAGTGVSPLHFGNGTRLTVT.

J is TRBJ2-1 and V is TRBV28, with D possibly TRBD2 on 6 matching bases. CDR3 size: 13 residues. The V gene lost 5 bases and the J gene lost 8 bases, with 13 bases spanning the gap. Germline CDR1 is MDHEN and CDR2 is SYDVKM. The CDR3 coding sequence is TGTGCCAGCAGTCCACGGGAGTGGGATGAGCAGTTCTTC. Translation: CASSPREWDEQFF.

The chain links TRBV13 to TRBJ2-1, with 13 bases lining up with TRBD2. V lost 0 bases to trimming and J lost 1 base; unmatched junction nucleotides: 3. The CDR3 contains 18 residues. Germline lookup yields CDR1 PRHDT and CDR2 FYEKMQ (reference sequence). The CDR3: CASSLGTSGRASYNEQFF. The DNA for the CDR3 is TGTGCCAGCAGCTTAGGAACTAGCGGGAGGGCTTCCTACAATGAGCAGTTCTTC.

V usage is TRBV4-3 and J usage is TRBJ1-1; a weak D match, TRBD1 (5 bases). Germline V CDR1 and CDR2: LGHNA, YSLEER. There are 18 residues in the CDR3. The V and J ends lost 0 bases and 5 bases respectively, with 22 bases between them. CDR3 in DNA: TGCGCCAGCAGCCAAGATCTGTTAACCCCCCGGGGGGATACTGAAGCTTTCTTT. This codes for CASSQDLLTPRGDTEAFF.